These 25 T cell receptor beta chains were sequenced from one sample in a study of T cell changes during pregnancy in multiple sclerosis (dated by TCRdb to about 2019). Libraries were made using the immunoSEQ multiplex PCR assay. Held by TCRdb, this immuneACCESS table contains in-frame sequences only and omits some clones. Under half of the omission traces to an unresolved V gene where checked; the cause of the rest is unknown. The sample table lists roughly 45,000 clones, 75% to 95% of them with a count of one. Together, the top ten hold under 9.5% of the sample. The specimen comprised CD8+ T cells from peripheral blood mononuclear cells, sampled after pregnancy. Every receptor here comes from a female donor with multiple sclerosis, enrolled in a pregnancy study.

On this clone: At the DNA level, this CDR3 is encoded by other sequences in the same sample as well. The CDR3 region is CASSPGTSGSNEQFF. The DNA for the CDR3 is TGTGCCAGCAGTCCCGGGACTAGCGGTAGCAATGAGCAGTTCTTC. V gene TRBV27 combines with J gene TRBJ2-1; 11 bases agree with TRBD2. The CDR3 has 15 amino acids. Germline CDR1 MNHEY, CDR2 SMNVEV (reference sequence). Germline trimming cut 5 bases from V and 6 bases from J; bases unmatched to any gene: 6.

The chain uses TRBV30 and TRBJ2-5; D not certain. This CDR3 has 12 residues. V lost 4 bases, J lost 3 bases, and 9 bases lay in between. Germline V gene sequence: CDR1 GTSNPN, CDR2 SVGIG (reference sequence). The CDR3 region is CAWTYVEETQYF. The CDR3 region has the DNA TGTGCCTGGACCTACGTAGAAGAGACCCAGTACTTC.

The rearrangement uses TRBV4-2 and TRBJ2-3; D is unclear. The CDR3 contains 13 residues. From germline, CDR1 is LGHNA and CDR2 YNFKEQ. Trimming took off 0 bases at V and 5 bases at J, with 6 bases between the two ends. CDR3 nucleotides: TGTGCCAGCAGCCAAGATTCGGGAGATACGCAGTATTTT. This codes for CASSQDSGDTQYF.

CDR3 residues: CASSLVGRGNTEAFF. CDR3 coding DNA: TGTGCCAGCAGCTTGGTAGGCAGGGGGAACACTGAAGCTTTCTTT. This chain uses TRBV5-8 with TRBJ1-1, with D perhaps matching TRBD1 (6 bases). This CDR3 comprises 15 residues. Trimming shortened V by 0 bases and J by 1 base, and 10 bases separated the two germline ends. Germline-derived CDR1 and CDR2 are SGHTS and YDEGEE.

This chain joins TRBV12-1 and TRBJ2-1; TRBD2 is taken as the D call from the table, unchecked against the DNA. TRBV12-1 is noted as a pseudogene. The CDR3 consists of 16 residues. The CDR3 DNA is TGTGCCAGCAGCTTTGTAATTCGGGACTTGCACAATGAGCAGTTCTTC. This sequence encodes CASSFVIRDLHNEQFF.

The chain couples TRBV13 to TRBJ2-3; TRBD2 agrees at 14 bases. CDR1 is PRHDT, CDR2 FYEKMQ, per germline (reference sequence). This CDR3 region has 18 residues. Trimming removed 5 bases from V and 0 bases from J; junction bases left unmatched: 7. CDR3 DNA: TGTGCCAGCAGCGAGGGACTAGCGGGGGTACGTAGCACAGATACGCAGTATTTT. This codes for CASSEGLAGVRSTDTQYF.

The J gene is TRBJ2-7, the V gene TRBV4-1, with TRBD1 matching over 9 bases. The length of the CDR3 is 14 residues. Per the germline V gene, CDR1 is MGHRA and CDR2 is YSYEKL. J was trimmed by 2 bases and V by 3 bases; bases with no gene match: 2. The CDR3 protein is CASSQGQGTYEQYF. CDR3 nucleotide sequence: TGCGCCAGCAGCCAGGGACAGGGAACCTACGAGCAGTACTTC.

The CDR3 DNA reads as TGTGCCAGCAGCAAAGCCATCAGGGCCAACTATGGCTACACCTTC. This encodes CASSKAIRANYGYTF. This chain links TRBV21-1 with TRBJ1-2; the DNA was not compared with TRBD1, the D call given in the table. TRBV21-1 is described as a pseudogene. The CDR3 is 15 residues long.

The rearrangement uses TRBV7-9 and TRBJ1-5, with D unclear. CDR1 SEHNR and CDR2 FQNEAQ come from the germline V gene (reference sequence). With 1 base removed from V and 2 bases from J, the gap between germline ends came to 15 bases. CDR3 size: 17 residues. The CDR3 bases are TGTGCCAGCAGCTTAGGGAGGGCAGATCTAGGCAATCAGCCCCAGCATTTT. It is translated as CASSLGRADLGNQPQHF. Looking up the rest from reference TRBV7-9 and TRBJ1-5 gives the full variable domain: DTGVSQNPRHKITKRGQNVTFRCDPISEHNRLYWYRQTLGQGPEFLTYFQNEAQLEKSRLLSDRFSAERPKGSFSTLEIQRTEQGDSAMYLCASSLGRADLGNQPQHFGDGTRLSIL.

The genes are TRBV15 and TRBJ1-1; TRBD1 might be the D (6 bases). This CDR3 is built from 16 residues. V gave up 1 base and J gave up 6 bases, with 18 bases separating them. The germline gives CDR1 LNHNV, CDR2 YYDKDF (reference sequence). CDR3 in amino acids: CATSRVGGQLSAEAFF. The CDR3 nucleotides are TGTGCCACCAGCAGAGTTGGGGGCCAATTGAGCGCTGAAGCTTTCTTT.

V usage is TRBV5-1 and J usage is TRBJ2-1; D perhaps matches TRBD2 (6 bases). From germline, CDR1 is SGHRS and CDR2 YFSETQ. The CDR3 length is 18 residues. Trimming cost V 4 bases and J 0 bases, with 20 bases left between them. CDR3: CASSPPLAGPSSYNEQFF. DNA of the CDR3: TGCGCCAGCAGCCCTCCACTGGCGGGACCTTCCTCCTACAATGAGCAGTTCTTC.

CDR3 amino acids: CASTPGGTDTQYF. CDR3 DNA: TGTGCCAGCACTCCGGGAGGGACAGATACGCAGTATTTT. V gene TRBV6-6 combines with J gene TRBJ2-3, with 8 bases fitting TRBD2. CDR1 and CDR2 from the germline V gene are MNHNY and SVGAGI (reference sequence). Unmatched junction bases numbered 3, after V lost 7 bases and J lost 3 bases. The CDR3 is 13 residues long.

CDR3 sequence reads: CASSPGDRANSPLHF. CDR3 bases: TGTGCCAGCAGCCCCGGAGACAGGGCTAATTCACCCCTCCACTTT. The rearrangement joins TRBV7-6 to TRBJ1-6; 7 bases map to TRBD1. Germline lookup yields CDR1 SGHVS and CDR2 FNYEAQ. CDR3 length equals 15 residues. Trimming removed 5 bases from V and 6 bases from J; junction bases left unmatched: 7.

This chain joins TRBV19 and TRBJ2-7, with D possibly matching TRBD1 (6 bases). The CDR3 is made up of 13 amino acids. Germline CDR1 and CDR2: LNHDA and SQIVND (reference sequence). V was trimmed by 5 bases and J by 3 bases, leaving 11 bases between them. The CDR3 here is CASSPGHGYEQYF. The CDR3 DNA reads TGTGCCAGTAGTCCGGGACATGGCTACGAGCAGTACTTC.

The gene calls are TRBV19 and TRBJ2-7; TRBD1 aligns across 7 bases. The germline CDR1 and CDR2 sequences are LNHDA and SQIVND (reference sequence). The CDR3 consists of 13 residues. Trimming removed 5 bases from V and 2 bases from J; junction bases left unmatched: 3. Here the CDR3 reads CASSPGTAYEQYF. In DNA, the CDR3 is TGTGCCAGTAGTCCCGGGACAGCCTACGAGCAGTACTTC.

The V gene is TRBV2, the J gene TRBJ1-2, with 8 bases fitting TRBD1. CDR3 size: 16 residues. Germline V lookup: CDR1 SNHLY, CDR2 FYNNEI. V lost 8 bases to trimming and J lost 8 bases; unmatched junction nucleotides: 19. The CDR3 nucleotides read TGTGCCAGCGTGAAGCGGGACAGGTGGCCCTCTGGAGGCTACACCTTC. It yields the protein CASVKRDRWPSGGYTF.

The chain carries TRBV7-9 and TRBJ2-7; the D gene is possibly TRBD1 (6 bases). V lost 0 bases to trimming and J lost 3 bases, with 15 bases between them. CDR1 and CDR2 (germline): SEHNR, FQNEAQ (reference sequence). The CDR3 runs 16 residues. CDR3 residues: CASSLAQGIKGYEQYF. The CDR3 DNA reads TGTGCCAGCAGCTTAGCGCAGGGGATAAAGGGCTACGAGCAGTACTTC.

This clone was observed a single time. The chain is built from TRBV28 and TRBJ1-1, with unresolved D. Between the trimmed V and J ends, which lost 6 bases and 2 bases, there was a span of 13 bases. CDR1 MDHEN and CDR2 SYDVKM come from the germline V gene. This CDR3 contains 14 residues. The chain's CDR3 is CASRPWTVNTEAFF. In nucleotides, the CDR3 is TGTGCCAGCAGACCATGGACTGTCAACACTGAAGCTTTCTTT.

The chain uses TRBV15 and TRBJ1-5; 8 bases are shared with TRBD1. Germline V lookup: CDR1 LNHNV, CDR2 YYDKDF (reference sequence). The trim removed 4 bases at V and 0 bases at J, leaving 8 bases unmatched. The CDR3 is 17 amino acids. CDR3 in amino acids: CATSTTRGPNSNQPQHF. CDR3 DNA sequence: TGTGCCACCAGCACTACCAGGGGGCCGAATAGCAATCAGCCCCAGCATTTT.

Only one count was recorded for this clone. The rearrangement links TRBV5-5 to TRBJ2-7; D is possibly TRBD2 (5 bases). CDR1 SGHKS and CDR2 YYEKEE come from the germline V gene (reference sequence). The CDR3 has 16 residues. V lost 0 bases and J 3 bases, leaving 16 bases between the germline ends. The CDR3 here is CASSLALARTHYEQYF. CDR3 sequence (DNA): TGTGCCAGCAGCTTGGCTCTCGCACGGACTCACTACGAGCAGTACTTC. Together with reference TRBV5-5 and TRBJ2-7, the CDR3 gives the full variable domain: DAGVTQSPTHLIKTRGQQVTLRCSPISGHKSVSWYQQVLGQGPQFIFQYYEKEERGRGNFPDRFSARQFPNYSSELNVNALLLGDSALYLCASSLALARTHYEQYFGPGTRLTVT.

The rearrangement uses TRBV19 and TRBJ1-2; unclear D gene. CDR1 and CDR2 (germline): LNHDA, SQIVND (reference sequence). The CDR3 extends over 11 amino acids. With 10 bases removed from V and 5 bases from J, the gap between germline ends came to 11 bases. Here the CDR3 reads CAIYTPYGYTF. The CDR3 DNA follows: TGTGCCATCTATACTCCGTATGGCTACACCTTC.

This chain joins TRBV11-3 and TRBJ2-3; D unresolved. This CDR3 comprises 13 residues. Trimming pared 8 bases from V and 2 bases from J, leaving 11 bases between. Germline-derived CDR1 and CDR2 are SGHNT and YENEEA. The CDR3 DNA follows: TGTGCCAGCCGTGGTCGGTCCACAGATACGCAGTATTTT. Translated, it gives CASRGRSTDTQYF.

CDR3 loop: CSVDRGILGYTF. The DNA of the CDR3 is TGCAGCGTTGACAGGGGGATCCTGGGCTACACCTTC. V usage is TRBV29-1 and J usage is TRBJ1-2, with 7 bases that match TRBD1. CDR3 length: 12 residues. CDR1 and CDR2 (germline): SQVTM, ANQGSEA. V lost 3 bases, J lost 8 bases, and 6 bases stayed unmatched.

The rearrangement uses TRBV5-1 and TRBJ2-5, with 9 bases matching TRBD1. The V and J ends lost 3 bases and 5 bases, in that order; junction bases with no gene match: 11. This CDR3 contains 16 residues. Germline loops: CDR1 SGHRS, CDR2 YFSETQ. As DNA, the CDR3 is TGCGCCAGCAGCTGGAGGGGACAGGGTAGGCAGGAGACCCAGTACTTC. This sequence encodes CASSWRGQGRQETQYF.

The chain combines TRBV4-2 with TRBJ2-2; 9 nucleotides agree with TRBD1. The germline V gene encodes CDR1 LGHNA and CDR2 YNFKEQ. The ends lost 1 base at V and 3 bases at J; junction bases unmatched: 0. The CDR3 totals 15 residues. The CDR3 DNA follows: TGTGCCAGCAGCCAAGGGACAGGGGACACCGGGGAGCTGTTTTTT. This codes for CASSQGTGDTGELFF.